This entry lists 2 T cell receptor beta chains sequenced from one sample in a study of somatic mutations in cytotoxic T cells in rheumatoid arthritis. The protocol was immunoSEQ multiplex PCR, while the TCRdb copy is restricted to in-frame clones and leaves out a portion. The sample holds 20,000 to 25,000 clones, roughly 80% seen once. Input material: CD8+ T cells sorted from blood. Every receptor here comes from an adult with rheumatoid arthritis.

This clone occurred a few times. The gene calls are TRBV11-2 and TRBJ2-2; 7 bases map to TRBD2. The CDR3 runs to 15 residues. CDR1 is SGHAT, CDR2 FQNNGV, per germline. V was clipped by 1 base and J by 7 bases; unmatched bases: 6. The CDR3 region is CASSLVRGDGGELFF. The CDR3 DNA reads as TGTGCCAGCAGCTTAGTTCGGGGGGATGGCGGGGAGCTGTTTTTT.

For the CDR3, the DNA is TGTGCCAGCAGCTTATTAGGAGGCGTCGAGCAGTTCTTC. This codes for CASSLLGGVEQFF. J is TRBJ2-1 and V is TRBV7-6; a weak D match, TRBD2 (5 bases). Per the germline V gene, CDR1 is SGHVS and CDR2 is FNYEAQ. The CDR3 consists of 13 residues. The V end was cut by 2 bases, the J end by 10 bases, with 12 bases between.